This record covers a single TCR beta chain. These data come from a study of blood T cell repertoires in COVID-19. Profiling relied on immunoSEQ multiplex PCR, and the TCRdb table lists in-frame clones only, not all of them. The sample lists about 150,000 clones, roughly 88% occurring once. V lost 4 bases, J lost 4 bases, and 8 bases lay in between. Germline V CDR1 and CDR2: SGDLS, YYNGEE. The CDR3 is 13 residues long. The source of this sequence is a woman in her 50s with acute or convalescent COVID-19. The chain combines TRBV9 with TRBJ2-2; D is unclear. The source material was peripheral blood. Written as DNA, the CDR3 is TGTGCCAGCAGCCTAGACACCACCGGGGAGCTGTTTTTT. Translation gives CASSLDTTGELFF.